Below are 9 T cell receptor beta chains sequenced from a single sample in a study of T cell responses to AZD1222 COVID-19 vaccine. Method: immunoSEQ multiplex PCR; TCRdb's copy keeps in-frame clones and lacks some. The table has more than 100,000 clones, roughly 90% seen once; the top ten hold 13% to 15%. The sample consisted of peripheral blood, taken on day 0 of AZD1222 vaccination. The receptors shown here come from an adult in good health.

The rearrangement uses TRBV19 and TRBJ2-7, with D tentatively TRBD2 (5 bases). This CDR3 comprises 15 residues. The V end lost 1 base, the J end lost 2 bases, and 12 bases lay between the germline ends. The V gene's germline CDR1 is LNHDA and CDR2 SQIVND (reference sequence). The CDR3 DNA reads as TGTGCCAGTAGTATAGGTGCGGGTGGGGCCTACGAGCAGTACTTC. Its protein is CASSIGAGGAYEQYF. Filled out from reference TRBV19 and TRBJ2-7, the complete variable domain reads DGGITQSPKYLFRKEGQNVTLSCEQNLNHDAMYWYRQDPGQGLRLIYYSQIVNDFQKGDIAEGYSVSREKKESFPLTVTSAQKNPTAFYLCASSIGAGGAYEQYFGPGTRLTVT.

The rearrangement joins TRBV7-9 to TRBJ1-2; D possibly corresponds to TRBD1 (5 bases). The CDR3 has 17 residues. Germline-derived CDR1 and CDR2 are SEHNR and FQNEAQ (reference sequence). Trimming shortened V by 5 bases and J by 1 base, and 20 bases separated the two germline ends. In nucleotides, the CDR3 is TGTGCCAGCAGCCCACCACCGGGAAGGGGAGTTAACTATGGCTACACCTTC. It is translated as CASSPPPGRGVNYGYTF.

Only a few counts were recorded for this clone. The chain is built from TRBV3-1 (or the pseudogene TRBV3-2) and TRBJ2-1, with TRBD1 as a possible D gene (6 bases). The V gene's germline CDR1 is LGHDT and CDR2 YNNKEL (reference sequence). V shed 4 bases and J shed 5 bases, with 18 bases lying between them. The CDR3 length is 16 residues. CDR3 loop: CASSPRSGAIHNEQFF. In DNA, the CDR3 is TGTGCCAGCAGCCCGAGGTCAGGGGCCATACACAATGAGCAGTTCTTC.

This chain links TRBV9 with TRBJ2-1, with D tentatively TRBD2 (5 bases). Trimming took 3 bases from V and 1 from J, leaving 11 bases between them. The germline V gene has CDR1 SGDLS and CDR2 YYNGEE. This CDR3 region has 15 residues. The CDR3 DNA sequence: TGTGCCAGCAGCGCCCCGGGGTCATCCTACAATGAGCAGTTCTTC. Protein sequence: CASSAPGSSYNEQFF.

In DNA, the CDR3 is TGTGCCAGCAGCTTCCATGACAGGGACGTTAGCTATGGCTACACCTTC. As protein: CASSFHDRDVSYGYTF. V is TRBV7-2 and J is TRBJ1-2; 7 nucleotides align to TRBD1. CDR1 and CDR2 from the germline V gene are SGHTA and FQGNSA. This CDR3 has 16 amino acids. The trim removed 3 bases at V and 4 bases at J, leaving 11 bases unmatched.

CDR3 in DNA: TGCAGCGTGACAGGGGGCGACTATGGCTACACCTTC. It yields the protein CSVTGGDYGYTF. This chain links TRBV29-1 with TRBJ1-2; 10 nucleotides match TRBD1. The CDR3 contains 12 residues. Germline V gene sequence: CDR1 SQVTM, CDR2 ANQGSEA. V lost 6 bases and J lost 3; bases outside the gene matches: 1.

The V gene is TRBV20-1, the J gene TRBJ1-5; 7 bases are a match to TRBD1. The CDR3 consists of 17 residues. Germline-derived CDR1 and CDR2 are DFQATT and SNEGSKA (reference sequence). Losses at the gene ends were 3 bases for V and 3 bases for J; bases not matched to a gene: 14. CDR3: CSASSPFRGYDNQPQHF. In DNA, the CDR3 is TGCAGTGCTAGTTCCCCCTTCAGGGGGTACGACAATCAGCCCCAGCATTTT.

This chain connects TRBV28 to TRBJ2-1; 7 bases agree with TRBD2. Trimming removed 6 bases from V and 2 bases from J; junction bases left unmatched: 10. Germline V gene data show CDR1 as MDHEN and CDR2 as SYDVKM. The CDR3 extends over 16 amino acids. The CDR3 loop is CASRRSGTKTYNEQFF. The CDR3 DNA reads TGTGCCAGCAGGCGCTCCGGGACTAAAACCTACAATGAGCAGTTCTTC. The full variable domain, its missing parts supplied by reference TRBV28 and TRBJ2-1, is DVKVTQSSRYLVKRTGEKVFLECVQDMDHENMFWYRQDPGLGLRLIYFSYDVKMKEKGDIPEGYSVSREKKERFSLILESASTNQTSMYLCASRRSGTKTYNEQFFGPGTRLTVL.

This chain connects TRBV7-2 to TRBJ1-1; D possibly corresponds to TRBD1 (5 bases). The ends were cut back, 5 bases at V and 7 bases at J, with 14 bases in the middle. Germline V gene data show CDR1 as SGHTA and CDR2 as FQGNSA. CDR3 length: 13 amino acids. DNA for the CDR3: TGTGCCAGCAGCCCGGGACCCCAACGTGAAGCTTTCTTT. Residues: CASSPGPQREAFF.